One sample yielded the 4 T cell receptor beta chains listed below, sequenced in a study of shared clonotypes between healthy human individuals. This table comes from immunoSEQ multiplex PCR, and its TCRdb copy is limited to in-frame clones, with some not included. The data contain millions of clones, about 92% of them singletons. CD8 cells classed as naive were CD45RO-negative and positively selected for CCR7, excluding terminally differentiated effector memory CD45RA+ cells. Sequencing was done on a sample of naive CD8+ T cells from PBMCs. The receptors were gathered from a man between 18 and 35 years old in good health. Some clones in this sample may be carry-over from other donors' samples.

This rearrangement joins TRBV5-1 to TRBJ1-1; a possible D gene is TRBD1 (6 bases). Germline V lookup: CDR1 SGHRS, CDR2 YFSETQ. This CDR3 is built from 14 residues. The V end was cut by 4 bases, the J end by 3 bases, with 13 bases between. CDR3 sequence (DNA): TGCGCCAGCAGCGGGACTGGGACATACACTGAAGCTTTCTTT. This codes for CASSGTGTYTEAFF.

V and J are TRBV5-8 and TRBJ1-5; D unresolved. V shed 1 base and J shed 7 bases, with 15 bases lying between them. The CDR3 loop spans 15 amino acids. CDR1 and CDR2 (germline): SGHTS, YDEGEE. CDR3 sequence (DNA): TGTGCCAGCAGCTTGACGGGTCGTGGTCGCCAGCCCCAGCATTTT. It is translated as CASSLTGRGRQPQHF.

The rearrangement uses TRBV7-2 and TRBJ1-1; tentatively, D is TRBD1 (6 bases). Trimming pared 6 bases from V and 11 bases from J, leaving 25 bases between. The CDR3 runs to 15 residues. Germline V CDR1 and CDR2: SGHTA, FQGNSA. The CDR3 DNA is TGTGCCAGCAGACTAGGGGGGTGGGCGGACTCCAGCGCTTTCTTT. Protein: CASRLGGWADSSAFF.

This rearrangement joins TRBV9 to TRBJ1-2; D is undetermined. Germline-derived CDR1 and CDR2 are SGDLS and YYNGEE. The V end was cut by 3 bases, the J end by 4 bases, with 16 bases between. The CDR3 loop spans 15 amino acids. CDR3 loop: CASSAHKQSLYGYTF. Here the CDR3 DNA reads TGTGCCAGCAGCGCCCACAAACAGAGTCTCTATGGCTACACCTTC. Drawing the rest from reference TRBV9 and TRBJ1-2, the complete variable domain is DSGVTQTPKHLITATGQRVTLRCSPRSGDLSVYWYQQSLDQGLQFLIQYYNGEERAKGNILERFSAQQFPDLHSELNLSSLELGDSALYFCASSAHKQSLYGYTFGSGTRLTVV.